The rows below give T cell receptor beta chains drawn from one sample of a study of blood T cell repertoires in COVID-19. Some clones are missing from TCRdb's copy, which holds only in-frame ones; the method was immunoSEQ multiplex PCR. The sample holds under 75,000 clones; around 70% are singletons and the top ten take around 4.4%. Sequencing was done on a sample of peripheral blood. These receptors were taken from an older woman with COVID-19, enrolled during active disease. Both conserved end residues are part of each CDR3. D genes are given only for firm matches. Only some rows state a clone size, as once, few, many or a class for expanded clones.

>TRBD1|TRBJ2-7|TRBV19|few
CASSMGQGGISYEQYF
TGTGCCAGTAGTATGGGACAGGGGGGAATCTCCTACGAGCAGTACTTC
>TRBD2|TRBJ2-2|TRBV5-4|few
CASSLASGSLNTGELFF
TGTGCCAGCAGCTTGGCTAGCGGTAGCTTGAACACCGGGGAGCTGTTTTTT
>.|TRBJ1-1|TRBV12-5|few
CASGPNPIDTEAFF
TGTGCTAGTGGTCCGAACCCGATAGACACTGAAGCTTTCTTT
>.|TRBJ1-1|TRBV18|.
CASSLETGGTEAFF
TGTGCCAGCTCCCTAGAGACAGGTGGGACTGAAGCTTTCTTT
>TRBD2|TRBJ2-7|TRBV2|few
CASGSGGTAYEQYF
TGTGCCAGCGGTAGCGGGGGGACCGCCTACGAGCAGTACTTC
>.|TRBJ2-6|TRBV5-6|.
CASSPTSSGANVLTF
TGTGCCAGCAGCCCGACTTCCTCCGGGGCCAACGTCCTGACTTTC
>.|TRBJ1-3|TRBV19|few
CASSARGGNTIYF
TGTGCCAGTAGTGCTCGGGGAGGAAACACCATATATTTT
>.|TRBJ1-3|TRBV9|few
CASSVASGAGNTIYF
TGTGCCAGCAGCGTAGCGTCAGGGGCAGGAAACACCATATATTTT
>TRBD1|TRBJ1-2|TRBV19|.
CASTADRGRLGGYTF
TGTGCCAGTACCGCAGACAGGGGGCGCCTGGGTGGCTACACCTTC
>.|TRBJ2-7|TRBV20-1|once
CSARDSDEQYF
TGCAGTGCTAGAGATAGCGACGAGCAGTACTTC
>.|TRBJ2-7|TRBV21-1|once
CASQFRGSYEQYF
TGTGCCAGCCAATTCAGAGGTTCCTACGAGCAGTACTTC
>TRBD1|TRBJ1-4|TRBV20-1|few
CSRDSGKLFF
TGCAGTCGGGACAGCGGAAAACTGTTTTTT
>TRBD1|TRBJ1-4|TRBV27|.
CASGRDSATNEKLFF
TGTGCCAGCGGACGGGACAGTGCAACTAATGAAAAACTGTTTTTT
>.|TRBJ1-5|TRBV12-5|once
CASGLAQGVGNQPQHF
TGTGCTAGTGGTTTGGCACAGGGAGTTGGGAATCAGCCCCAGCATTTT
>TRBD2|TRBJ2-5|TRBV5-1|few
CASSRRTSGPQETQYF
TGCGCCAGCAGCCGACGGACTAGCGGGCCTCAAGAGACCCAGTACTTC
>TRBD2|TRBJ2-1|TRBV2|once
CASRDRTSGDEQFF
TGTGCCAGCAGAGACCGGACTAGCGGGGATGAGCAGTTCTTC
>.|TRBJ1-2|TRBV3-1/TRBV3-2|.
CASSQPTAYGYTF
TGTGCCAGCAGCCAGCCGACAGCGTATGGCTACACCTTC
>.|TRBJ2-2|TRBV18|.
CASSPEVFPTGELFF
TGTGCCAGCTCACCAGAGGTTTTCCCCACCGGGGAGCTGTTTTTT
>.|TRBJ2-7|TRBV14|once
CASSPYVGGAYEQYF
TGTGCCAGCAGCCCCTATGTAGGGGGTGCCTACGAGCAGTACTTC
>.|TRBJ2-5|TRBV19|.
CASSKGGVQETQYF
TGTGCCAGTAGTAAGGGGGGGGTCCAGGAGACCCAGTACTTC
>.|TRBJ2-3|TRBV7-9|.
CASSLQGSTDTQYF
TGTGCCAGCAGCTTACAGGGAAGCACAGATACGCAGTATTTT
>.|TRBJ1-2|TRBV5-1|.
CASSLKGWWGRRVYGYTF
TGCGCCAGCAGCTTGAAGGGGTGGTGGGGGCGCAGGGTCTATGGCTACACCTTC
>TRBD1|TRBJ2-1|TRBV13|once
CASRSLSRTGRNEQFF
TGTGCCAGCAGATCTTTATCTAGGACAGGCCGCAATGAGCAGTTCTTC
>.|TRBJ1-1|TRBV15|.
CATLDYGGGTEAFF
TGTGCCACCTTAGACTACGGGGGTGGCACTGAAGCTTTCTTT